This T cell receptor (beta chain) was found in a study of blood T cells in healthy people across ages. Notes on the study in general: In these data, TCR beta diversity tracked strongly with naive T cell percentage.

V lost 5 bases to trimming and J lost 2 bases; unmatched junction nucleotides: 3. This CDR3 spans 14 amino acids. Germline V CDR1 and CDR2: SGHRS, YFSETQ. Remarks on this clonotype: Its matching antigen is unknown.

It was with a sample-barcoded 5' primer and a J-beta primer mix that a second PCR of roughly 6 to 12 cycles was run. Sequencing of every sample gave 2.5 million or more CDR3-containing paired-end reads. Via MiXCR, TCRdb re-called the 5' RACE reads, giving one row per CDR3 protein. The sample lists some 1,800,000 distinct CDR3 sequences, roughly two fifths occurring once. Researchers collected about 9.7 milliliters of peripheral blood from every single donor. The gene calls are TRBV5-1 and TRBJ1-3; 8 bases are a match to TRBD1. This TCR was recovered from a human donor in good health. Sequencing used blood. The CDR3 region has the DNA TGCGCCAGCAGGAAACAGGGGGCTGGAAACACCATATATTTT. This translates into CASRKQGAGNTIYF. The full variable domain, completed using reference TRBV5-1 and TRBJ1-3, is KAGVTQTPRYLIKTRGQQVTLSCSPISGHRSVSWYQQTPGQGLQFLFEYFSETQRNKGNFPGRFSGRQFSNSRSEMNVSTLELGDSALYLCASRKQGAGNTIYFGEGSWLTVV.